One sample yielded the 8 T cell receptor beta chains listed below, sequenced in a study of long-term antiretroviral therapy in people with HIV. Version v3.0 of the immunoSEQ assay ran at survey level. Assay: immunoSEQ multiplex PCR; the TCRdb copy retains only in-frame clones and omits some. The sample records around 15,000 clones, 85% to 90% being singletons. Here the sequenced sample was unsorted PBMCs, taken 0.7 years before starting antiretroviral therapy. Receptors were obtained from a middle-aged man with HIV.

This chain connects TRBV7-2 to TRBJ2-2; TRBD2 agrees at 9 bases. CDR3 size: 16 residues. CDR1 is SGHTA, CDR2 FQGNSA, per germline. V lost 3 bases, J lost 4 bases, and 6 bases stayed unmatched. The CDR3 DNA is TGTGCCAGCAGCTTTTCGCGGGGGGGAAGCACCGGGGAGCTGTTTTTT. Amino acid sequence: CASSFSRGGSTGELFF.

CDR3 amino acids: CASCETASGNTIYF. CDR3 DNA sequence: TGTGCCAGCTGCGAGACAGCCTCTGGAAACACCATATATTTT. The gene calls are TRBV6-5 and TRBJ1-3, with D perhaps matching TRBD1 (5 bases). Germline CDR1 is MNHEY and CDR2 is SVGAGI. The germline V and J ends were trimmed by 8 bases and 0 bases, with 11 bases remaining between them. CDR3 length equals 14 residues.

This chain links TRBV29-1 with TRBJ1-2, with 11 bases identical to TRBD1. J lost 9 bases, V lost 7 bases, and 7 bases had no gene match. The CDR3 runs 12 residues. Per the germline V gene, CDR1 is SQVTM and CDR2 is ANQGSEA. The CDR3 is CSAWTGGLSYTF. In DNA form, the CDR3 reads TGCAGCGCTTGGACAGGGGGCTTGAGCTACACCTTC.

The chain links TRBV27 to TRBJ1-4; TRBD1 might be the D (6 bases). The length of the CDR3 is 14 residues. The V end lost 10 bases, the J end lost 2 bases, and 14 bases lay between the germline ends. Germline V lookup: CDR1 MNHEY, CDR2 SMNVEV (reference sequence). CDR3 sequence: CATRGGATNEKLFF. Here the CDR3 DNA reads TGTGCCACCCGAGGGGGGGCTACTAATGAAAAACTGTTTTTT.

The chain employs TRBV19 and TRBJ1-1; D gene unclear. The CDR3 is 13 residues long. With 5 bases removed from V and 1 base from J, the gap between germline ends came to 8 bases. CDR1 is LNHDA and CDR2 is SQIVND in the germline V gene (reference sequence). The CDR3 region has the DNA TGTGCCAGTAGTTTCACAGAGAACACTGAAGCTTTCTTT. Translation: CASSFTENTEAFF.

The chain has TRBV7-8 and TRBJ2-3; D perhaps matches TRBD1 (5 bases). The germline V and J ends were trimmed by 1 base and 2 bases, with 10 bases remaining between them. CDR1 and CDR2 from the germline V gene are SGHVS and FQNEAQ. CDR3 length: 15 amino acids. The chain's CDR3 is CASSLGRAPTDTQYF. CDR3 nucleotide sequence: TGTGCCAGCAGCTTAGGCAGGGCACCCACAGATACGCAGTATTTT.

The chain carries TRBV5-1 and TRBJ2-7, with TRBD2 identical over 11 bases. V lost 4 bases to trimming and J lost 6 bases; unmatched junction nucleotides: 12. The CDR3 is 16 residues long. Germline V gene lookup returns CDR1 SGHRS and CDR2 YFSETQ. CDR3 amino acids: CASSPGALAGAPEQYF. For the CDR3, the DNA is TGCGCCAGCAGCCCCGGGGCACTAGCGGGAGCCCCCGAGCAGTACTTC.

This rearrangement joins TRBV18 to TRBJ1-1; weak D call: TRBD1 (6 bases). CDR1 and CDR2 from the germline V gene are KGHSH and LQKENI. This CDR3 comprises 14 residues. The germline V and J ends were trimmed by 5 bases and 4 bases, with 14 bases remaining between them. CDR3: CASSIPTGITEAFF. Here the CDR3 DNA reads TGTGCCAGCTCAATTCCTACAGGGATCACTGAAGCTTTCTTT.